This T cell receptor beta chain was identified during a study of cytomegalovirus exposure and HLA in healthy donors. Study-wide points: The study labeled more than 150 TCR beta chains cytomegalovirus-associated. What a later analysis showed was that several of the most significant clusters appeared linked to common viral pathogens.

The PCR contained 60 Vbeta and 13 Jbeta primers. Here immunoSEQ multiplex PCR was the method, and the copy in TCRdb shows in-frame clones only, minus some. This table holds approximately 220,000 clones, more than 75% found once. CDR3 length: 14 residues. Per germline, CDR1 GTSNPN and CDR2 SVGIG (reference sequence). With V trimmed by 0 bases and J by 4 bases, 2 bases remained unmatched. This clone was observed once. Its cognate antigen is unknown. The TCR was taken from a man in his forties in good health and CMV-seropositive. This chain joins TRBV30 and TRBJ1-3; 8 nucleotides align to TRBD1. Sequences were obtained from PBMCs. The CDR3 DNA is TGTGCCTGGAGTGTAGCAGGGGGCGGAAACACCATATATTTT. Residues: CAWSVAGGGNTIYF.